A selection of T cell receptor beta chains follows, all from one sample in a study of CD8 T cells in ankylosing spondylitis. From the 5' RACE reads, TCRdb called clonotypes with MiXCR, one entry per CDR3 protein. Of hundreds of thousands of distinct CDR3 sequences listed, about 10% are singletons. The specimen sequenced was blood, either unsorted or a sorted T cell fraction (not recorded which). The source is a male donor with ankylosing spondylitis or in good health (not recorded which). Both conserved end residues are part of each CDR3. A D gene is named only where the DNA matches it firmly. A row's size may be missing; if present it is once, few, many or a size class.

>14|TRBJ1-2|TRBD1|few|TRBV7-9
TGTGCCAGCAGCCGAGAAGGGGGCGGGTATGGCTACACCTTC
CASSREGGGYGYTF
>17|TRBJ2-3|TRBD2|many|TRBV20-1
TGCAGTGCTTATACTTCTACTAGCGGGGGGCCATCAGATACGCAGTATTTT
CSAYTSTSGGPSDTQYF
>13|TRBJ1-6|-|many|TRBV12-3/TRBV12-4
TGTGCCAGCAGCTTTGCACAAAATTCACCCCTCCACTTT
CASSFAQNSPLHF
>16|TRBJ2-1|-|many|TRBV7-3
TGTGCCAGCAGCCCTCGACTAAGCGGACATAACAATGAGCAGTTCTTC
CASSPRLSGHNNEQFF
>12|TRBJ2-1|-|many|TRBV11-2
TGTGCCAGCAGCTCCGCTGGGAATGAGCAGTTCTTC
CASSSAGNEQFF
>16|TRBJ2-7|TRBD1|many|TRBV24-1
TGTGCCACCAGTGAGTCCGGGGACAGTGACTCCTACGAGCAGTACTTC
CATSESGDSDSYEQYF
>16|TRBJ1-3|-|many|TRBV5-1
TGCGCCAGCAGCTTGGAGGGTGCGGGCGAAGGAAACACCATATATTTT
CASSLEGAGEGNTIYF
>13|TRBJ2-7|-|-|TRBV2
TGTGCCGCTACCCCCATAAGCTCCTACGAGCAGTACTTC
CAATPISSYEQYF
>16|TRBJ2-5|TRBD1|many|TRBV12-3/TRBV12-4
TGTGCCAGCAGTTTAGGACAGGGCCTTCCCCAAGAGACCCAGTACTTC
CASSLGQGLPQETQYF
>13|TRBJ1-2|TRBD1|many|TRBV5-1
TGCGCCAGCAGCTATGGACAGGGCTATGGCTACACCTTC
CASSYGQGYGYTF
>18|TRBJ1-3|TRBD1|few|TRBV27
TGTGCCAGCAGCCTAACCGGGACAGGGAGTTTTACTGGAAACACCATATATTTT
CASSLTGTGSFTGNTIYF
>16|TRBJ2-5|-|many|TRBV7-2
TGTGCCAGCAGCTCAGAGGTGGGGGCGCGAGGGGAGACCCAGTACTTC
CASSSEVGARGETQYF
>14|TRBJ2-1|TRBD2|many|TRBV30
TGTGCTGGAGTTTCTAGCGGGGGGGACAATGAGCAGTTCTTC
CAGVSSGGDNEQFF
>14|TRBJ2-3|TRBD1|few|TRBV29-1
TGCAGCGTAGGGGACAGGGCAATCGCTAATACGCAGTATTTT
CSVGDRAIANTQYF
>19|TRBJ1-2|-|-|TRBV6-2/TRBV6-3
TGTGCCAGCAGCATCCTAGGTGGCGTAGGCCCGGACTTGAACTATGGCTACACCTTC
CASSILGGVGPDLNYGYTF
>12|TRBJ1-2|-|many|TRBV6-5
TGTGCCAGTAGGACGGACGTCTATGGCTACACCTTC
CASRTDVYGYTF
>14|TRBJ1-2|-|many|TRBV4-2
TGTGCCAGCAACACGCCCCGCTTGATACCTGGCTACACCTTC
CASNTPRLIPGYTF
>16|TRBJ1-3|TRBD1|many|TRBV10-3
TGTGCCATCAGCGACCCCGGGACAGGCCCTGGAAACACCATATATTTT
CAISDPGTGPGNTIYF
>13|TRBJ1-1|-|many|TRBV12-3/TRBV12-4
TGTGCCAGCAGCCAGGGGAGAGGGACTGAAGCTTTCTTT
CASSQGRGTEAFF
>14|TRBJ2-2|TRBD1|many|TRBV5-5
TGTGCCAGCAGCTCGGAGACAGGGTACCGGGAGCTGTTTTTT
CASSSETGYRELFF
>12|TRBJ2-1|TRBD2|-|TRBV12-3/TRBV12-4
TGTGCCACCCTGGTCGGGGGGGGTGAGCAGTTCTTC
CATLVGGGEQFF
>14|TRBJ2-7|TRBD1|many|TRBV19
TGTGCCACCGCCGGGACAGGGCCCACCTACGAGCAGTACTTC
CATAGTGPTYEQYF
>13|TRBJ2-7|TRBD1|few|TRBV25-1
TGTGCCAGCAGTTGGGGACAGGGTTACGAGCAGTACTTC
CASSWGQGYEQYF
>16|TRBJ2-5|TRBD1|many|TRBV7-2
TGTGCCAGCAGCTTATGGAATACAGGGGGCCAAGAGACCCAGTACTTC
CASSLWNTGGQETQYF
>18|TRBJ1-5|-|-|TRBV19
TGTGCCAGTAGTATCGGGCAGGGGCTGGGGTATAGCAATCAGCCCCAGCATTTT
CASSIGQGLGYSNQPQHF
>16|TRBJ2-1|-|-|TRBV6-5
TGTGCCAGCAGTTACTCGACGCGGGCCGAATACAATGAGCAGTTCTTC
CASSYSTRAEYNEQFF
>14|TRBJ2-3|-|few|TRBV27
TGTGCCAGCGGCCCCCGCGTAAGCACAGATACGCAGTATTTT
CASGPRVSTDTQYF
>12|TRBJ1-2|-|many|TRBV25-1
TGTGCCAGCAGACAAGACCTAAGGGGCTACACCTTC
CASRQDLRGYTF
>13|TRBJ2-7|TRBD1|few|TRBV6-1
TGTGCCAGCAGTCCAATGCCGGACAGGGCGGAGAACTTC
CASSPMPDRAENF
>16|TRBJ2-7|-|many|TRBV20-1
TGCAGTGCTTCCCCCCCAGGGTGGCTAAATTCCTACGAGCAGTACTTC
CSASPPGWLNSYEQYF
>12|TRBJ1-6|-|many|TRBV7-9
TGTGCCAGCGGGACCGGAGATTCACCCCTCCACTTT
CASGTGDSPLHF
>14|TRBJ2-6|-|few|TRBV27
TGTGCCAGCAGTTTATCGCCTGGGGCCAACGTCCTGACTTTC
CASSLSPGANVLTF
>15|TRBJ2-1|-|-|TRBV7-8
TGTGCCAGCAGCTTAAGACTGGATGTATACAATGAGCAGTTCTTC
CASSLRLDVYNEQFF
>13|TRBJ2-5|TRBD1|few|TRBV6-1
TGTGCCAGCACTACTACAGGGGGAGAGACCCAGTACTTC
CASTTTGGETQYF
>12|TRBJ2-1|-|many|TRBV29-1
TGCAGCGTTGGCTTGTCCTACAATGAGCAGTTCTTC
CSVGLSYNEQFF
>16|TRBJ2-7|-|many|TRBV12-3/TRBV12-4
TGTGCCAGCACCCCCACGATTTATGGGGGTCGGGACGAGCAGTACTTC
CASTPTIYGGRDEQYF
>13|TRBJ2-3|-|many|TRBV6-5
TGTGCCAGCAGTTACCCCGGGGCAGATACGCAGTATTTT
CASSYPGADTQYF
>18|TRBJ2-3|TRBD2|many|TRBV6-5
TGTGCCAGCAGTTACCGGCCGGCTAGCGGGGGGCACCGAGATACGCAGTATTTT
CASSYRPASGGHRDTQYF
>17|TRBJ2-6|-|many|TRBV28
TGTGCCAGCGCTGACGGGACTGGAACCTCTGGGGCCAACGTCCTGACTTTC
CASADGTGTSGANVLTF
>17|TRBJ2-6|-|-|TRBV5-1
TGCGCCAGCAGCTTGGTAGAGGGGTTCTCTGGGGCCAACGTCCTGACTTTC
CASSLVEGFSGANVLTF
>16|TRBJ2-5|-|few|TRBV3-1
TGTGCCAGCAGCCGGCCCGGGGACTCCGACCAAGAGACCCAGTACTTC
CASSRPGDSDQETQYF
>15|TRBJ2-6|-|-|TRBV10-3
TGTGCCATCAGTGGGCAACTCTCTGGGGCCAACGTCCTGACTTTC
CAISGQLSGANVLTF
>12|TRBJ1-4|-|-|TRBV6-6
TGTGCCAGCAGCCGGGCGGATGAAAAACTGTTTTTT
CASSRADEKLFF
>16|TRBJ2-2|TRBD2|-|TRBV7-2
TGTGCCAGCAGCTTCAGGACTAGCGGGGGGCCTGGGGAGCTGTTTTTT
CASSFRTSGGPGELFF
>17|TRBJ2-2|TRBD2|many|TRBV6-4
TGTGCCAGCAGTGAATCGAGCGGGGGGGCGAACACCGGGGAGCTGTTTTTT
CASSESSGGANTGELFF
>19|TRBJ2-1|TRBD1|many|TRBV11-2
TGTGCCAGCAGCCCCGATCATCCGCCGAGGGGGCTCACCTACAATGAGCAGTTCTTC
CASSPDHPPRGLTYNEQFF
>13|TRBJ2-1|-|many|TRBV12-3/TRBV12-4
TGTGCCAGCAGCTCCGCGGGGTCCCCGGGCGAGTTCTTC
CASSSAGSPGEFF
>13|TRBJ2-7|-|-|TRBV6-1
TGTGCCAGCTCGGATTTTGGGACCTACGAGCAGTACTTC
CASSDFGTYEQYF